This T cell receptor beta chain was sequenced during a study of Ad26.COV2.S vaccination and SARS-CoV-2 variants (dated by TCRdb to 2020 to 2022). About the study as a whole: Donors in the vaccine arm were drawn from COV1001, a multicentre, randomized, double-blind, placebo-controlled phase I-IIa trial testing Ad26.COV2.S in healthy adults. The TCR-sequenced set comprised about 32 samples: around 20 Ad26.COV2.S vaccine recipients, 5 placebo recipients and 8 SARS-CoV-2 convalescent individuals. Trial participants were randomized into five groups of five: low-dose or high-dose Ad26.COV2.S given once or twice, or placebo on both occasions. Sequencing of the TCRbeta repertoire served to evaluate the specificity and breadth of SARS-CoV-2-reactive T cell receptors following Ad26.COV2.S vaccination. Blinding of investigators to trial group allocation was maintained during experiments and outcome assessment. Ad26.COV2.S was administered intramuscularly at 5 x 10^10 or 1 x 10^11 viral particles, either as a single shot or as two shots given 56 days apart.

The intended sense of this specimen's treatment or condition label: about 20 received Ad26.COV2.S at low or high dose, single or two shots; five or six received placebo; per-sample allocation not given. For vaccine and placebo recipients, the sequenced repertoires came from samples collected on day 63 after the first injection. Cohort 1b enrolled around 24 adults aged 18-55 years at a single site in Boston, USA, between 29 July and 7 August 2020. As a vaccine, Ad26.COV2.S was a replication-incompetent adenovirus type 26 vector that expressed a prefusion-stabilized SARS-CoV-2 spike protein derived from the original Wuhan strain. The research as a whole found: Substantial breadth of spike-specific CD8+ and CD4+ T cell responses was reported after vaccination. Higher spike-specific TCR breadth was observed in Ad26.COV2.S recipients than in placebo recipients (P = 0.0014). The study was not powered to compare responses between vaccine doses or regimens. Vaccine and placebo recipients had comparable non-spike TCR breadth, which fits with the vaccine containing only spike. The authors noted that the TCR breadth and depth analyses may have underestimated total T cell responses.

The CDR3 covers 14 residues, taking in both the cysteine and the phenylalanine. Left in the record is the CDR3 DNA by itself, 42 bases read in frame from the first base. The germline V gene yields SGDLS for CDR1 and YYNGEE for CDR2. V loses 0 bases, J loses 1 base, and the germline ends lie 7 bases apart. In regard to this clone: Its antigen target is currently unknown. Qualities for individual bases were not recorded, and no much larger clone is one base off.

The immunoSEQ Assay was the method used to sequence TCRbeta CDR3 regions. After extraction, genomic DNA underwent amplification by bias-controlled multiplex PCR, followed by high-throughput sequencing. Under the source paper's analysis protocol: To quantify the absolute abundance of every unique TCRbeta CDR3 region, sequences were collapsed and filtered. T cell fraction was estimated by normalizing TCRbeta template counts to usable DNA, which was measured by amplifying reference genes present in all nucleated cells. Repertoire TCRs were annotated as SARS-CoV-2-specific when V gene, CDR3 amino acid sequence and J gene were exactly matched to a known reactive TCR set. The reference SARS-CoV-2 TCR set was derived from MIRA and filtered for enrichment in COVID-19-positive ImmuneCODE repertoires, a step that removed public or cross-reactive TCRs. Drawing on the MIRA antigens, annotated TCRs were analysed further at the level of specific ORF or position within ORF. Depth was the summed frequency of annotated unique rearrangements, while breadth was defined as annotated unique rearrangements over total unique productive rearrangements. Two-sided Wilcoxon rank-sum tests were used to compare TCR breadth between groups. The table comes from immuneACCESS by way of TCRdb, which keeps in-frame sequences with V and J called. Part of the clones is missing from these tables; in studies checked, under half for an unresolved V gene and the rest for unknown reasons. For V, J and clone size, that table is used; D and trimming come from the DNA. The sample contains 250,000 or so clones, around 88% of them found a single time. Less than 3% of the sample is in the top ten clones.

The rearranged segments are TRBV9 and TRBJ1-1; no confident D gene assignment can be made. This specimen was peripheral blood, taken in a trial of Ad26.COV2.S vaccine versus placebo. This TCR was sampled from a person between 18 and 59 years old who received the Ad26.COV2.S COVID-19 vaccine or a placebo. The CDR3 in this case is CASSVEGGNTEAFF. The nucleotides are TGTGCCAGCAGCGTAGAGGGAGGGAACACTGAAGCTTTCTTT.